The T cell receptor (beta chain) under discussion was sequenced for a study of blood T cell repertoires in COVID-19. For the study at large: Samples came from the United States, Italy and Spain, spanning acute and convalescent COVID-19. T cells, B-cell-depleted T cells, or PBMCs provided the cDNA or gDNA that served as material.

As processed by the authors: Amplifying reference gene primers gave estimates of nucleated cell counts. Sequencing used immunoSEQ multiplex PCR; TCRdb keeps in-frame clones, though not all of them. V and J calls plus clone size are reproduced from that table; the DNA served to infer D and trimming. The data contain fewer than 150,000 clones, around 90% of them singletons. V was pared by 6 bases and J by 2 bases, with 7 bases of the junction left unmatched. CDR3 length: 15 amino acids. The germline V gene encodes CDR1 SNHLY and CDR2 FYNNEI. This clone was picked up a small number of times. This TCR derives from a woman aged 45-65 years with acute or convalescent COVID-19. J is TRBJ1-2 and V is TRBV2, with 9 bases that match TRBD1. Material for sequencing was peripheral blood. The CDR3 DNA follows: TGTGCCAGCAGGTACGAACAGGGGGCCAACTATGGCTACACCTTC. Its translation is CASRYEQGANYGYTF. Full variable domain (missing parts from reference TRBV2 and TRBJ1-2): EPEVTQTPSHQVTQMGQEVILRCVPISNHLYFYWYRQILGQKVEFLVSFYNNEISEKSEIFDDQFSVERPDGSNFTLKIRSTKLEDSAMYFCASRYEQGANYGYTFGSGTRLTVV.